This passage covers 16 T cell receptor beta chains from one sample sequenced in a study of OX40 agonist ivuxolimab in advanced cancers. The library was obtained by the immunoSEQ multiplex PCR assay. TCRdb took this table from immuneACCESS and kept in-frame rearrangements with V and J called. Such tables lack part of the clones; where checked against another copy, unresolved V genes explain under half of the gap, and the rest is unexplained. Within this sample are 50,000 to 65,000 clones, with about four fifths of them counted one time only. The top ten hold approximately 4.8% of the sample. Source: CD4+ or CD8+ T cells sorted from blood, taken in a trial of the OX40 agonist ivuxolimab. These TCRs come from an adult with an advanced solid tumor such as melanoma, head and neck, liver or kidney cancer.

V and J are TRBV11-2 and TRBJ2-7; TRBD2 might be the D (6 bases). This CDR3 has 15 amino acids. Germline V CDR1 and CDR2: SGHAT, FQNNGV. V lost 2 bases and J lost 1, with 12 bases in between. This CDR3 is CASSLSSGPSYEQYF. CDR3 sequence (DNA): TGTGCCAGCAGCTTATCCAGCGGGCCTTCCTACGAGCAGTACTTC. Filled out from reference TRBV11-2 and TRBJ2-7, the complete variable domain reads EAGVAQSPRYKIIEKRQSVAFWCNPISGHATLYWYQQILGQGPKLLIQFQNNGVVDDSQLPKDRFSAERLKGVDSTLKIQPAKLEDSAVYLCASSLSSGPSYEQYFGPGTRLTVT.

This sequence joins TRBV29-1 and TRBJ2-3, with TRBD1 as a possible D gene (6 bases). CDR3 length: 17 amino acids. Germline V gene data show CDR1 as SQVTM and CDR2 as ANQGSEA. V dropped 1 base and J dropped 11 bases, with 28 bases sitting between them. CDR3 bases: TGCAGCGTTGAAGGAACGACAGGAAGCGCTCAATCGAGGGGGCAGTATTTT. This translates into CSVEGTTGSAQSRGQYF.

The V gene is TRBV18, the J gene TRBJ1-2; 10 nucleotides align to TRBD1. Germline CDR1 KGHSH, CDR2 LQKENI. The V gene end was trimmed by 3 bases and the J gene end by 4 bases; junction bases not matched to a gene: 8. The CDR3 contains 16 residues. CDR3 sequence reads: CASSPPQGQGTYGYTF. As DNA, the CDR3 is TGTGCCAGCTCACCCCCACAGGGACAGGGGACCTATGGCTACACCTTC. Full variable domain (missing parts from reference TRBV18 and TRBJ1-2): NAGVMQNPRHLVRRRGQEARLRCSPMKGHSHVYWYRQLPEEGLKFMVYLQKENIIDESGMPKERFSAEFPKEGPSILRIQQVVRGDSAAYFCASSPPQGQGTYGYTFGSGTRLTVV.

The chain couples TRBV7-9 to TRBJ1-6, with a weak D call TRBD1 (5 bases). Trimming removed 4 bases from V and 11 bases from J, with 15 bases in between. The CDR3 spans 14 residues. Germline V gene sequence: CDR1 SEHNR, CDR2 FQNEAQ (reference sequence). CDR3 DNA: TGTGCCAGCAGCTACGGGGACCGGGGAGCACCCCTCCACTTT. Translation gives CASSYGDRGAPLHF.

The rearrangement joins TRBV11-2 to TRBJ1-2; D not certain. Germline CDR1 reads SGHAT; CDR2 reads FQNNGV. Trimming stripped 0 bases from V and 0 bases from J, with 5 bases between. The CDR3 sequence is 14 residues long. The CDR3 DNA reads as TGTGCCAGCAGCTTAGATCGTCCTAACTATGGCTACACCTTC. As protein: CASSLDRPNYGYTF.

The genes are TRBV6-5 and TRBJ1-1, with D possibly matching TRBD1 (5 bases). V shed 5 bases and J shed 3 bases, with 10 bases lying between them. In germline, CDR1 is MNHEY, CDR2 SVGAGI. The CDR3 contains 13 residues. This chain's CDR3 is CASSRTGDTEAFF. The CDR3 DNA reads as TGTGCCAGCAGTCGGACGGGGGACACTGAAGCTTTCTTT.

The sample holds a few counts of this clone. The V call is TRBV6-1, the J call TRBJ1-5; D is possibly TRBD1 (5 bases). Germline CDR1 reads MNHNS; CDR2 reads SASEGT. CDR3 size: 13 residues. The V end lost 6 bases, the J end lost 10 bases, and 16 bases lay between the germline ends. Here the CDR3 reads CASRGDAPFPQHF. CDR3 nucleotides: TGTGCCAGCAGGGGGGACGCTCCGTTCCCCCAGCATTTT.

This chain links TRBV28 with TRBJ2-5; a possible D gene is TRBD2 (6 bases). Trimming cost V 4 bases and J 5 bases, with 17 bases left between them. From germline, CDR1 is MDHEN and CDR2 SYDVKM. The CDR3 covers 15 residues. CDR3 sequence (DNA): TGTGCCAGCAGTTCCGCCGGGACTGCTGAGGAGACCCAGTACTTC. Protein sequence: CASSSAGTAEETQYF.

This clone was detected once. The chain has TRBV18 and TRBJ1-1; 8 bases are a match to TRBD1. This CDR3 comprises 12 residues. Germline lookup yields CDR1 KGHSH and CDR2 LQKENI. V was clipped by 6 bases and J by 6 bases; unmatched bases: 3. The CDR3 loop reads CASSPGQAEAFF. Written as DNA, the CDR3 is TGTGCCAGCTCGCCGGGACAGGCTGAAGCTTTCTTT.

The chain uses TRBV28 and TRBJ2-7; 9 positions match TRBD2. This CDR3 contains 15 residues. CDR1 is MDHEN and CDR2 is SYDVKM in the germline V gene. After removal of 7 bases from V and 6 bases from J, the junction contained 13 bases not matched to a gene. The DNA for the CDR3 is TGTGCCAGCACCCCCGGCCTAGCGGGAAAGGGCGAGCAGTACTTC. Protein sequence: CASTPGLAGKGEQYF. Looking up the rest from reference TRBV28 and TRBJ2-7 gives the full variable domain: DVKVTQSSRYLVKRTGEKVFLECVQDMDHENMFWYRQDPGLGLRLIYFSYDVKMKEKGDIPEGYSVSREKKERFSLILESASTNQTSMYLCASTPGLAGKGEQYFGPGTRLTVT.

The CDR3 DNA is TGTGCCATCAGTGATTTGGGGAATCAGCCCCAGCATTTT. Its protein is CAISDLGNQPQHF. The chain couples TRBV10-3 to TRBJ1-5; D is undetermined. CDR1 is ENHRY, CDR2 SYGVKD, per germline. V was clipped by 3 bases and J by 4 bases, with 7 bases between them. The CDR3 loop spans 13 amino acids.

The chain uses TRBV11-2 and TRBJ2-1; perhaps TRBD2 as D (6 bases). The CDR3 is 14 amino acids. Deletions cut 1 base from V and 5 bases from J, with 9 bases between. Germline loops: CDR1 SGHAT, CDR2 FQNNGV. The CDR3 DNA follows: TGTGCCAGCAGCTTAGCGGGAGCGAACAATGAGCAGTTCTTC. Translation: CASSLAGANNEQFF.

This chain links TRBV19 with TRBJ1-1, with D hard to call. The CDR3 sequence is 14 residues long. The V and J ends lost 3 bases and 4 bases respectively, with 12 bases between them. Germline V gene lookup returns CDR1 LNHDA and CDR2 SQIVND (reference sequence). CDR3 coding DNA: TGTGCCAGTAGTATCACCGGGGAGGCCACTGAAGCTTTCTTT. Its protein is CASSITGEATEAFF.

The CDR3 region has the DNA TGTGCCAGCAGCAAAGCGGAAGAAGAAGGCCTGTATTTT. It codes for CASSKAEEEGLYF. The chain employs TRBV21-1 and TRBJ2-3. TRBV21-1 is recorded as a pseudogene. There are 13 residues in the CDR3.

The chain couples TRBV4-1 to TRBJ2-5; the match to TRBD2 covers 8 bases. Judging by the DNA end, TRBJ2-7 fits better; the J call may be wrong. CDR1 and CDR2 (germline): MGHRA, YSYEKL. CDR3 length: 17 amino acids. CDR3 protein: CASSHLPGGGFSYEQYF. CDR3 nucleotides: TGCGCCAGCAGCCACCTCCCTGGCGGGGGGTTTTCCTACGAGCAGTACTTC.

The chain couples TRBV7-8 to TRBJ2-1, with D possibly matching TRBD2 (6 bases). Germline V gives CDR1 SGHVS, CDR2 FQNEAQ. The CDR3 is 16 amino acids. The ends were cut back, 2 bases at V and 5 bases at J, with 16 bases in the middle. The CDR3 nucleotides are TGTGCCAGCAGCTTAAGGTCGGGCGGACTAAACAATGAGCAGTTCTTC. Its protein product is CASSLRSGGLNNEQFF. Looking up the rest from reference TRBV7-8 and TRBJ2-1 gives the full variable domain: GAGVSQSPRYKVAKRGQDVALRCDPISGHVSLFWYQQALGQGPEFLTYFQNEAQLDKSGLPSDRFFAERPEGSVSTLKIQRTQQEDSAVYLCASSLRSGGLNNEQFFGPGTRLTVL.